The source of this T cell receptor (beta chain) is a study of T cell responses to AZD1222 COVID-19 vaccine. Sequencing was performed with immunoSEQ multiplex PCR; in TCRdb, only in-frame clones are kept and a portion is missing. In the table there are 86,000 or so clones, about 93% of which are singletons. Study-level findings and limits: It was only 6 or 7 AZD1222 recipients who were seropositive at baseline. The donors showed a predominance of white British ancestry and of females, with possible underestimation of clonal diversity. Distributed over spike, vaccine-associated CD4 TCRs predominated at 160-218 and 743-854. Repertoires were obtained only post-peak T cell response.

Details on this clone: Its specificity is unknown.

Trimming cost V 4 bases and J 0 bases; bases outside gene matches: 8. The CDR3 contains 17 residues. Germline loops: CDR1 LNHDA, CDR2 SQIVND (reference sequence). V and J are TRBV19 and TRBJ2-2, with 7 bases identical to TRBD1. This TCR came from an adult in good health. The source material was peripheral blood, sampled on day 0 of MenACWY control vaccination. The CDR3 DNA sequence: TGTGCCAGTAGTAAGGCCACGGGACAGCCGAACACCGGGGAGCTGTTTTTT. It codes for CASSKATGQPNTGELFF.